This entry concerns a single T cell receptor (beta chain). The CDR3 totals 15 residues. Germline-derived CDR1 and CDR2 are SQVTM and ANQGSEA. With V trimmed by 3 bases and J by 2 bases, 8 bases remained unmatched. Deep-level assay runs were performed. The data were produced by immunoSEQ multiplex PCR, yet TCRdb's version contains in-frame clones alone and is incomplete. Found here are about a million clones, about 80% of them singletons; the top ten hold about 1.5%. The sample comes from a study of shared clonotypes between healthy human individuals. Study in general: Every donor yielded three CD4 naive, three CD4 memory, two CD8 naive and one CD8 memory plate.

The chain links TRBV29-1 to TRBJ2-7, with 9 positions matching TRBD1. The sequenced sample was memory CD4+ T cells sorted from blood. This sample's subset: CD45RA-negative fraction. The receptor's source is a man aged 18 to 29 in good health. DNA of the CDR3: TGCAGCGTTGAGGTTTCACAGGGGGCCCCCTACGAGCAGTACTTC. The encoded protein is CSVEVSQGAPYEQYF.